This T cell receptor beta chain was captured by sequencing in a study of T cell responses to AZD1222 COVID-19 vaccine. Study-level results: None of the repertoires were sampled until the peak T cell response had passed. Reportedly, nearly half the spike-specific TCRs target unmutated variant regions.

As for this clone: The antigen is unknown.

Clones were sequenced by immunoSEQ multiplex PCR, and TCRdb holds only the in-frame ones, with some missing. The profile shows roughly 91,000 clones, roughly nine tenths of them singletons. The source is an adult in good health. The input for sequencing was peripheral blood, taken on day 0 of AZD1222 vaccination.

DNA of the CDR3: TGTGCCAGCAGTTACTCCGGACAGTTCTACGAGCAGTACTTC. This codes for CASSYSGQFYEQYF. The chain combines TRBV6-6 with TRBJ2-7; D is perhaps TRBD1 (6 bases). The germline V gene has CDR1 MNHNY and CDR2 SVGAGI (reference sequence). The CDR3 spans 14 residues. Between the trimmed V and J ends, which lost 0 bases and 3 bases, there was a span of 9 bases.